This T cell receptor beta chain was identified during a study of blood T cell repertoires in COVID-19 (TCRdb year 2020). Looking at the study overall: Samples from collaborators originated in the United States, Italy and Spain and spanned both the acute and convalescent phases of COVID-19. The material from the prospective study consisted of cDNA or gDNA derived from T cells, B-cell-depleted T cells, or PBMCs. Deeply sampled blood TCRbeta repertoires from subjects exposed to, actively infected with, or recovered from COVID-19 were included in the dataset. The repertoires were released in a freely available public database meant as a resource for research on the immune response to SARS-CoV-2. Samples came from the ongoing ImmuneRACE study (first 160 participants) plus 1,254 subjects from 6 global collaborators. A de-identified subject ID, COVID-19 status, age in years and sex were almost always included in the sample metadata. Where available, HLA class I and class II types were obtained from metadata supplied by the sample provider rather than from assay-based typing. The study at large found these results: The quantity of clinical and demographic metadata differed by source and by participant and was supplied without curation.

Whole blood was collected in K2EDTA tubes by collaborating institutions according to the institutions' own protocols. Collaborator samples were shipped for TCRbeta analysis as frozen whole blood, isolated PBMCs, or DNA extracted from either sample type. V is pared back by 11 bases and J by 4 bases, with 15 bases lying between the germline termini. The cysteine opens and the phenylalanine closes a CDR3 of 13 amino acids. Solely the CDR3 DNA is kept, with 39 bases framed from the first base. CDR1 MNHEY and CDR2 SVGAGI were looked up in the germline V gene. Turning to this clone: Its cognate antigen has yet to be identified. Base qualities were left out, and no much larger clone turns up one base away.

TCRbeta CDR3 regions were amplified from genomic DNA using the immunoSEQ Assay, a bias-controlled multiplex PCR. Regarding the original processing steps: Within the assay, amplification of reference gene primers was used to estimate how many nucleated cells each sample contained. To quantify the absolute abundance of each unique TCRbeta CDR3 rearrangement, sequence reads were collapsed and filtered. For each sample, productive Simpson clonality was calculated as the square root of Simpson's diversity index over productive rearrangements. TCRdb took over this immuneACCESS table, retaining in-frame rearrangements with V and J assigned. Such tables are incomplete; in checked studies, under half of the missing clones stem from an unresolved V gene, and the remainder is unexplained. V and J calls and clone size are copied from that table; D and trimming were computed from the DNA. The sample table records about 180,000 clones; 88% of these occur just once. 3.5% to 4.5% of the sample belongs to the ten largest clones.

The specimen sequenced was peripheral blood. The sequence joins TRBV6-5 to TRBJ1-5; 6 matching bases give a weak D call of TRBD1. The sequence came from a woman in her twenties or thirties with acute or convalescent COVID-19. Here is the DNA: TGTGCCGGGAACAGGGATTCAAATCAGCCCCAGCATTTT. Its amino acids are CAGNRDSNQPQHF.